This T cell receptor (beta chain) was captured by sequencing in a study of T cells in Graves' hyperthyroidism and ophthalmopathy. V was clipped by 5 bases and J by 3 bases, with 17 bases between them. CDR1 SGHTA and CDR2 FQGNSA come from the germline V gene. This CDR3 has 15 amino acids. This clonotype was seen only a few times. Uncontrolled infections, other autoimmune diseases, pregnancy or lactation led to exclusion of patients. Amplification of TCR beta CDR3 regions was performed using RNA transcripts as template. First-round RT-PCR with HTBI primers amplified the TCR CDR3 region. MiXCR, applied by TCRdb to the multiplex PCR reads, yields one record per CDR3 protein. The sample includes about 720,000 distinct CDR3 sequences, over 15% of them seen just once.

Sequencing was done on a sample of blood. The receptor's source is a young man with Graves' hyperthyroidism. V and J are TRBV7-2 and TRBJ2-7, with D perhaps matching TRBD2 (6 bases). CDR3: CASSPTSYAYYEQYF. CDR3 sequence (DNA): TGTGCCAGCAGCCCGACTAGTTATGCATACTACGAGCAGTACTTC.